This T cell receptor beta chain comes out of a study of blood T cell repertoires in COVID-19. In the study overall: Donors in the United States, Italy and Spain gave samples during acute or convalescent COVID-19. From T cells, B-cell-depleted T cells, or PBMCs came the material, which was cDNA or gDNA.

The CDR3 consists of 15 residues. V was pared by 2 bases and J by 7 bases, with 12 bases between. Germline CDR1 and CDR2: MNHNS and SASEGT. This clone appeared a few times. Authors' methods: Amplifying reference gene primers gave estimates of nucleated cell counts. Some clones are missing from TCRdb's copy, which holds only in-frame ones; the method was immunoSEQ multiplex PCR. V and J calls and clone size follow that table, whereas D and trimming were derived from the DNA. The sample lists some 83,000 clones, 65% to 85% occurring once. The receptor's source is a man over 45 with acute or convalescent COVID-19. The chain uses TRBV6-1 and TRBJ1-6, with D hard to call. Material for sequencing was peripheral blood. In nucleotides, the CDR3 is TGTGCCAGCAGTGAACGGCAGTCGGGGAATTCACCCCTCCACTTT. It specifies CASSERQSGNSPLHF.